This section outlines one T cell receptor (beta chain) sequence together with its context. Each CDR3 protein gets one entry after TCRdb re-called the 5' RACE reads with MiXCR. Of about 46,000 distinct CDR3 sequences listed, 28% are singletons. Purified naive CD4+ T cells were depleted of CD25+ Tregs. This CDR3 has 16 residues. The V gene end was trimmed by 5 bases and the J gene end by 2 bases; junction bases not matched to a gene: 10. Germline assignment: CDR1 MGHDK and CDR2 SYGVNS. V gene TRBV25-1 combines with J gene TRBJ2-7; 9 bases map to TRBD2. Input material: naive CD4+ T cells sorted from blood. Subset reported: naive CD4+ T cells, CD4+CD45RA+CD25-. This receptor was obtained from a female donor with breast cancer. The CDR3 region has the DNA TGTGCCAGCAGTAAGGCGGGAGGGGGGGTCGCCTACGAGCAGTACTTC. It is translated as CASSKAGGGVAYEQYF.